This T cell receptor (beta chain) was recorded in a study of blood T cells in healthy people across ages. The length of the CDR3 is 16 residues. Trimming left V 2 bases short and J 0 bases short, with 13 bases between. Primed by a sample-barcoded 5' primer and a J-beta primer mix, a second PCR proceeded for 7 to 11 cycles. TCRdb called the 5' RACE reads again in MiXCR, with one record for every CDR3 protein. Among hundreds of thousands of distinct CDR3 sequences listed, under 30% were seen once. This clonotype was seen at least ten times. What was sequenced was blood. V and J are TRBV12-3 or TRBV12-4 and TRBJ2-5; maybe TRBD1 (5 bases). This TCR came from a woman older than 75 in good health. The CDR3 coding sequence is TGTGCCAGCAGTTTAAGTCCGACAGCGTACCAAGAGACCCAGTACTTC. It specifies CASSLSPTAYQETQYF.